Below are 20 T cell receptor beta chains sequenced from a single sample in a study of blood T cell repertoires in COVID-19. Libraries were prepared by immunoSEQ multiplex PCR; TCRdb keeps only in-frame clonotypes and omits some of them. This sample carries under 250,000 clones, approximately 86% of them seen once, and the ten largest clones take 0.55% to 0.75%. The sequenced sample was peripheral blood. All receptors come from a man aged 35 to 55 with acute or convalescent COVID-19.

This sequence joins TRBV5-1 and TRBJ2-5, with 10 nucleotides matching TRBD1. CDR3 length: 16 residues. V shed 5 bases and J 4 bases; nucleotides not matched to a gene: 11. Germline CDR1 reads SGHRS; CDR2 reads YFSETQ. CDR3 DNA sequence: TGCGCCAGCAGTCCCGGACAGGGGGATTTTCGAGAGACCCAGTACTTC. The encoded protein is CASSPGQGDFRETQYF.

V and J are TRBV5-6 and TRBJ1-3; 8 positions match TRBD1. V shed 6 bases and J 0 bases; nucleotides not matched to a gene: 8. The CDR3 length is 16 residues. Germline CDR1 reads SGHDT; CDR2 reads YYEEEE. CDR3 sequence: CASMGDRYFSGNTIYF. The CDR3 nucleotides are TGTGCCAGCATGGGGGACAGGTATTTCTCTGGAAACACCATATATTTT.

This chain joins TRBV7-2 and TRBJ2-3, with 9 bases aligning to TRBD2. Germline-derived CDR1 and CDR2 are SGHTA and FQGNSA. Unmatched junction bases numbered 10, after V lost 5 bases and J lost 4 bases. The CDR3 covers 16 residues. The CDR3 DNA reads as TGTGCCAGCAGCGGACTAGCGTCTTCCCGTGCAGATACGCAGTATTTT. This gives the protein CASSGLASSRADTQYF.

The chain employs TRBV7-2 and TRBJ2-7; D is ambiguous. This CDR3 region has 14 residues. The germline V gene encodes CDR1 SGHTA and CDR2 FQGNSA. Trimming shortened V by 1 base and J by 2 bases, and 9 bases separated the two germline ends. CDR3 nucleotide sequence: TGTGCCAGCAGCTTAGACGACAACGCCTACGAGCAGTACTTC. Translating gives CASSLDDNAYEQYF.

A remark on this clone: The identical CDR3 is also encoded by other nucleotide sequences in the sample. The rearrangement joins TRBV20-1 to TRBJ1-4; tentatively, D is TRBD1 (6 bases). Germline V gene lookup returns CDR1 DFQATT and CDR2 SNEGSKA (reference sequence). This CDR3 is built from 13 residues. With 3 bases removed from V and 6 bases from J, the gap between germline ends came to 11 bases. The CDR3 region is CSASRGGDEKLFF. As DNA, the CDR3 is TGCAGTGCTAGTAGAGGGGGAGATGAAAAACTGTTTTTT.

The genes are TRBV12-3 or TRBV12-4 and TRBJ1-2; TRBD1 might be the D (6 bases). V was cut by 6 bases and J by 3 bases, with 11 bases left in between. CDR3 size: 13 residues. The CDR3 DNA follows: TGTGCCAGCAGGTCGGACAGTTACTATGGCTACACCTTC. Translated: CASRSDSYYGYTF.

This chain uses TRBV7-8 with TRBJ2-2; 9 nucleotides agree with TRBD2. Looked up from germline, CDR1 is SGHVS and CDR2 is FQNEAQ. This CDR3 comprises 16 residues. After removal of 1 base from V and 6 bases from J, the junction contained 6 bases not matched to a gene. The CDR3 region is CASSLVGGGGAGELFF. Here the CDR3 DNA reads TGTGCCAGCAGCTTAGTAGGCGGGGGGGGCGCCGGGGAGCTGTTTTTT.

V is TRBV4-1 and J is TRBJ2-3; 14 bases fit TRBD2. The CDR3 spans 18 residues. Germline lookup yields CDR1 MGHRA and CDR2 YSYEKL. V lost 2 bases, J lost 5 bases, and 9 bases stayed unmatched. The CDR3 reads CASSQSATSGGAEDTQYF. CDR3 DNA sequence: TGCGCCAGCAGCCAATCAGCGACTAGCGGGGGGGCTGAAGATACGCAGTATTTT.

The chain links TRBV7-9 to TRBJ2-7, with a possible D match to TRBD1 (6 bases). The CDR3 extends over 13 amino acids. Trimming took off 6 bases at V and 4 bases at J, with 13 bases between the two ends. Germline assignment: CDR1 SEHNR and CDR2 FQNEAQ (reference sequence). CDR3 region: CASSPGVLYEQYF. For the CDR3, the DNA is TGTGCCAGCAGTCCAGGGGTGCTGTACGAGCAGTACTTC.

This clone came up once. The CDR3 nucleotides read TGTGCCAGCAGCCGGGCTGGGACAGGGAAAAACTATGGCTACACCTTC. This codes for CASSRAGTGKNYGYTF. The V and J genes are TRBV3-1 (or the pseudogene TRBV3-2) and TRBJ1-2, with 9 bases identical to TRBD1. The length of the CDR3 is 16 residues. Trimming removed 4 bases from V and 2 bases from J; junction bases left unmatched: 8. The germline gives CDR1 LGHDT, CDR2 YNNKEL (reference sequence).

In this sample, this clone turned up a few times. The V gene is TRBV4-1, the J gene TRBJ1-2, with 9 nucleotides matching TRBD1. CDR1 is MGHRA, CDR2 YSYEKL, per germline. V shed 0 bases and J 2 bases; nucleotides not matched to a gene: 10. The CDR3 is 18 amino acids. CDR3 amino acids: CASSQDTWTGESNYGYTF. DNA for the CDR3: TGCGCCAGCAGCCAAGATACGTGGACAGGGGAATCAAACTATGGCTACACCTTC.

This clone was counted only a few times. The gene calls are TRBV27 and TRBJ2-3; no firm D call. V was cut by 0 bases and J by 6 bases, with 13 bases left in between. The CDR3 is 15 amino acids. Germline CDR1 and CDR2: MNHEY and SMNVEV (reference sequence). The CDR3 region is CASSLSGSSLDTQYF. As DNA, the CDR3 is TGTGCCAGCAGTTTATCGGGCAGTTCGCTGGATACGCAGTATTTT.

The chain joins TRBV3-1 (or the pseudogene TRBV3-2) to TRBJ2-5; 8 bases fit TRBD2. The germline V gene encodes CDR1 LGHDT and CDR2 YNNKEL (reference sequence). Trimming removed 3 bases from V and 0 bases from J; junction bases left unmatched: 6. CDR3 size: 16 residues. This CDR3 is CASSQSPSGHQETQYF. The CDR3 DNA follows: TGTGCCAGCAGCCAGTCGCCTAGCGGGCACCAAGAGACCCAGTACTTC.

The rearrangement links TRBV4-1 to TRBJ2-2; D unresolved. This CDR3 comprises 14 residues. Trimming pared 5 bases from V and 4 bases from J, leaving 11 bases between. CDR1 and CDR2 from the germline V gene are MGHRA and YSYEKL. The CDR3 sequence: CASSITEFTGELFF. Here the CDR3 DNA reads TGCGCCAGCAGCATAACAGAGTTCACCGGGGAGCTGTTTTTT.

The V gene is TRBV29-1, the J gene TRBJ2-2; D is unclear. Trimming cost V 5 bases and J 5 bases, with 9 bases left between them. Germline V gives CDR1 SQVTM, CDR2 ANQGSEA. The CDR3 spans 12 residues. CDR3 sequence (DNA): TGCAGCGTTCCCGGGTATACCGGGGAGCTGTTTTTT. Amino acid sequence: CSVPGYTGELFF.

The rearrangement uses TRBV18 and TRBJ1-2; D is unclear. V was pared by 2 bases and J by 7 bases, with 8 bases between. Germline CDR1 and CDR2: KGHSH and LQKENI. The CDR3 runs 12 residues. CDR3 protein: CASSPGHSGYTF. The CDR3 DNA follows: TGTGCCAGCTCACCAGGCCATTCTGGCTACACCTTC.

This chain connects TRBV19 to TRBJ1-5, with 7 bases lining up with TRBD1. CDR3 length: 16 amino acids. Germline V gene lookup returns CDR1 LNHDA and CDR2 SQIVND (reference sequence). J was trimmed by 9 bases and V by 5 bases; bases with no gene match: 16. DNA for the CDR3: TGTGCCAGTAGTGTTGTCCCGGGACCGGGACAGAGGCCCCAGCATTTT. It is translated as CASSVVPGPGQRPQHF.

V is TRBV29-1 and J is TRBJ2-2; TRBD2 matches at 10 bases. The CDR3 spans 14 residues. Germline V gene data show CDR1 as SQVTM and CDR2 as ANQGSEA. The junction had 3 bases not matched to a gene; V was cut back by 6 bases and J by 2 bases. The CDR3 region has the DNA TGCAGCGTCGGACTAGCGGAAAACACCGGGGAGCTGTTTTTT. Its translation: CSVGLAENTGELFF.

This chain connects TRBV9 to TRBJ2-1; TRBD2 matches at 9 bases. The CDR3 covers 15 residues. CDR1 SGDLS and CDR2 YYNGEE come from the germline V gene. V shed 2 bases and J 9 bases; nucleotides not matched to a gene: 9. The CDR3 bases are TGTGCCAGCAGCGTTAGCGGGAGTGTGGATAGTGAGCAGTTCTTC. It specifies CASSVSGSVDSEQFF. Variable domain in full (rest from reference TRBV9 and TRBJ2-1): DSGVTQTPKHLITATGQRVTLRCSPRSGDLSVYWYQQSLDQGLQFLIQYYNGEERAKGNILERFSAQQFPDLHSELNLSSLELGDSALYFCASSVSGSVDSEQFFGPGTRLTVL.

CDR3 sequence reads: CASSYSFGAGENEQYF. For the CDR3, the DNA is TGTGCCAGCAGTTACTCGTTCGGAGCGGGAGAGAACGAGCAGTACTTC. The V call is TRBV6-2 or TRBV6-3, the J call TRBJ2-7, with TRBD2 matching 8 bases. Germline V gene data show CDR1 as MNHEY and CDR2 as SVGEGT. Germline trimming cut 0 bases from V and 5 bases from J; bases unmatched to any gene: 9. The CDR3 contains 16 residues.